The 14 T cell receptor beta chains reported below all come from one sample, sequenced in a study of blood T cell repertoires in COVID-19. Sequenced by immunoSEQ multiplex PCR; TCRdb stores in-frame clones only, minus some. This sample has some 220,000 clones; about 85% occur once, and the top ten carry roughly 12%. Source material: peripheral blood. These receptors were taken from a woman between 18 and 29 years old who had recovered from COVID-19.

The chain joins TRBV29-1 to TRBJ1-3, with 7 bases aligning to TRBD1. Germline CDR1 reads SQVTM; CDR2 reads ANQGSEA. This CDR3 comprises 15 residues. The V and J ends lost 6 bases and 0 bases, in that order; junction bases with no gene match: 8. In nucleotides, the CDR3 is TGCAGCGTCTCGGGACAGCCGATCTCTGGAAACACCATATATTTT. Amino acid sequence: CSVSGQPISGNTIYF.

The V and J genes are TRBV19 and TRBJ2-6, with D possibly matching TRBD2 (5 bases). This CDR3 has 16 amino acids. Trimming stripped 5 bases from V and 0 bases from J, with 11 bases between. Germline V gives CDR1 LNHDA, CDR2 SQIVND (reference sequence). CDR3 coding DNA: TGTGCCAGTAGTGATCGAGGGTCCTCTGGGGCCAACGTCCTGACTTTC. This sequence encodes CASSDRGSSGANVLTF. The full variable domain, its missing parts supplied by reference TRBV19 and TRBJ2-6, is DGGITQSPKYLFRKEGQNVTLSCEQNLNHDAMYWYRQDPGQGLRLIYYSQIVNDFQKGDIAEGYSVSREKKESFPLTVTSAQKNPTAFYLCASSDRGSSGANVLTFGAGSRLTVL.

This chain links TRBV7-3 with TRBJ2-1, with 8 bases aligning to TRBD2. CDR3 size: 17 residues. Trimming at V came to 3 bases and at J to 2 bases, leaving 9 bases not matched to a gene. In germline, CDR1 is SGHTA, CDR2 FQGTGA. The CDR3 bases are TGTGCCAGCAGCTTCTACCCCCCGACTAGCGCCTACAATGAGCAGTTCTTC. Amino acid sequence: CASSFYPPTSAYNEQFF.

The genes are TRBV7-6 and TRBJ2-1; D possibly corresponds to TRBD2 (6 bases). This CDR3 contains 15 residues. Germline lookup yields CDR1 SGHVS and CDR2 FNYEAQ. Trimming took off 2 bases at V and 3 bases at J, with 11 bases between the two ends. CDR3 sequence reads: CASSLNGGYYNEQFF. The CDR3 region has the DNA TGTGCCAGCAGCTTAAACGGGGGTTACTACAATGAGCAGTTCTTC.

The rearrangement links TRBV7-6 to TRBJ2-7, with unresolved D. CDR1 is SGHVS, CDR2 FNYEAQ, per germline. Between the trimmed V and J ends, which lost 6 bases and 0 bases, there was a span of 15 bases. The CDR3 sequence is 15 residues long. CDR3 DNA sequence: TGTGCCAGCAGTCGAGGCGTAGTGACCTCCTACGAGCAGTACTTC. Amino acid sequence: CASSRGVVTSYEQYF.

V is TRBV13 and J is TRBJ2-1, with 9 bases fitting TRBD2. The germline gives CDR1 PRHDT, CDR2 FYEKMQ (reference sequence). CDR3 length equals 15 residues. The ends lost 4 bases at V and 4 bases at J; junction bases unmatched: 5. CDR3 nucleotide sequence: TGTGCCAGCAGCTCCGGGACTAGCAGATACAATGAGCAGTTCTTC. Its protein product is CASSSGTSRYNEQFF. The complete variable domain, with remaining parts taken from reference TRBV13 and TRBJ2-1, reads AAGVIQSPRHLIKEKRETATLKCYPIPRHDTVYWYQQGPGQDPQFLISFYEKMQSDKGSIPDRFSAQQFSDYHSELNMSSLELGDSALYFCASSSGTSRYNEQFFGPGTRLTVL.

This chain uses TRBV18 with TRBJ2-7; TRBD1 agrees at 9 bases. The CDR3 sequence is 16 residues long. V lost 3 bases to trimming and J lost 0 bases; unmatched junction nucleotides: 6. Germline CDR1 reads KGHSH; CDR2 reads LQKENI. CDR3 protein: CASSPRDRVYSYEQYF. CDR3 bases: TGTGCCAGCTCACCTAGGGACAGGGTATACTCCTACGAGCAGTACTTC.

The chain has TRBV12-5 and TRBJ2-2, with 9 bases fitting TRBD2. With 0 bases clipped from V and 8 bases from J, the junction kept 13 bases outside the gene matches. In germline, CDR1 is LGHNT, CDR2 FRNRAP. The CDR3 covers 18 residues. CDR3 DNA: TGTGCTAGTGGTTTGGTTAGGGGAGCAGCGGGAGGCTCGGGGGAGCTGTTTTTT. Translation gives CASGLVRGAAGGSGELFF.

J is TRBJ2-5 and V is TRBV4-1, with D perhaps matching TRBD2 (6 bases). Trimming cost V 6 bases and J 2 bases, with 13 bases left between them. CDR1 is MGHRA, CDR2 YSYEKL, per germline. The CDR3 is 14 amino acids. The CDR3 DNA reads TGCGCCAGCAGAGCCCCGGGGAGGCAAGAGACCCAGTACTTC. Its protein product is CASRAPGRQETQYF.

The V and J genes are TRBV10-1 and TRBJ1-5, with 7 bases aligning to TRBD1. The V segment lost 3 bases and the J segment 0 bases; nucleotides outside the gene matches: 11. CDR1 WNHNN and CDR2 SYGVQD come from the germline V gene (reference sequence). CDR3 size: 18 residues. This CDR3 is CASSENPGQLFSNQPQHF. For the CDR3, the DNA is TGCGCCAGCAGTGAAAACCCGGGACAGTTGTTTAGCAATCAGCCCCAGCATTTT.

This chain links TRBV7-9 with TRBJ2-1; 9 bases match TRBD2. This CDR3 has 16 amino acids. Trimming cost V 6 bases and J 1 base; bases outside gene matches: 7. Germline lookup yields CDR1 SEHNR and CDR2 FQNEAQ (reference sequence). The CDR3 DNA reads TGTGCCAGCAGACCATCTAGCGGGAAGTCCTACAATGAGCAGTTCTTC. Translated: CASRPSSGKSYNEQFF. Full variable domain (remainder filled in from reference TRBV7-9 and TRBJ2-1): DTGVSQNPRHKITKRGQNVTFRCDPISEHNRLYWYRQTLGQGPEFLTYFQNEAQLEKSRLLSDRFSAERPKGSFSTLEIQRTEQGDSAMYLCASRPSSGKSYNEQFFGPGTRLTVL.

The chain combines TRBV19 with TRBJ1-2; the match to TRBD1 covers 7 bases. Germline trimming cut 4 bases from V and 4 bases from J; bases unmatched to any gene: 12. The CDR3 loop spans 16 amino acids. Germline CDR1 and CDR2: LNHDA and SQIVND (reference sequence). The CDR3 sequence is CASSTTTGTVVYGYTF. CDR3 sequence (DNA): TGTGCCAGTAGTACGACCACCGGGACAGTCGTCTATGGCTACACCTTC.

The V gene is TRBV7-2, the J gene TRBJ1-2; TRBD1 aligns across 7 bases. CDR1 SGHTA and CDR2 FQGNSA come from the germline V gene. V gave up 2 bases and J gave up 6 bases; unmatched junction bases: 6. This CDR3 spans 14 amino acids. The CDR3 protein is CASSLTGVGDGYTF. For the CDR3, the DNA is TGTGCCAGCAGCTTAACAGGGGTCGGGGATGGCTACACCTTC.

The chain links TRBV5-1 to TRBJ1-1; no reliable D call. CDR1 is SGHRS and CDR2 is YFSETQ in the germline V gene. V was trimmed by 4 bases and J by 3 bases, leaving 10 bases between them. This CDR3 spans 13 amino acids. CDR3 sequence: CASSPGAYTEAFF. The CDR3 DNA sequence: TGCGCCAGCAGCCCCGGAGCCTACACTGAAGCTTTCTTT.